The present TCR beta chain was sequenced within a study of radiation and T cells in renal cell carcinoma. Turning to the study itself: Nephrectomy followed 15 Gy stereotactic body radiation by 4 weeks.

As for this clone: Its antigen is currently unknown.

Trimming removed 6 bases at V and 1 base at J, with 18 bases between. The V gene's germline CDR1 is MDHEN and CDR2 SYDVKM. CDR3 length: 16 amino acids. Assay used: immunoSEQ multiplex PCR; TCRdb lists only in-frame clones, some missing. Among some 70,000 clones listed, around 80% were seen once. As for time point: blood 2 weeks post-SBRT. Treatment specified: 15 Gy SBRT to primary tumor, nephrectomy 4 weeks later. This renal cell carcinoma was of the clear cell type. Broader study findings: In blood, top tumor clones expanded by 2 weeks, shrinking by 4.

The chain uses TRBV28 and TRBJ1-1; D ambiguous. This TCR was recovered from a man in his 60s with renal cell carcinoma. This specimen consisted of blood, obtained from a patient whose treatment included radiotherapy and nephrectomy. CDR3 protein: CASRESGWPRNTEAFF. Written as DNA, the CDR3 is TGTGCCAGCAGGGAAAGCGGTTGGCCCAGGAACACTGAAGCTTTCTTT.